Below are 4 T cell receptor beta chains sequenced from a single sample in a study of CD8+ T cells in alopecia areata. Isolated RNA was reverse transcribed into cDNA used as the sequencing template. Data came from immunoSEQ multiplex PCR; TCRdb stores just in-frame clones and leaves some out. The profile shows 190,000 or so clones, more than 55% of them singletons. This sample's treatment: oral pan-JAK inhibitor, 5-10 mg twice daily. The specimen was CD4+ T cells sorted from blood, collected at week 4, from a patient treated with tofacitinib. The receptors were gathered from a human donor with alopecia areata.

The V and J genes are TRBV7-2 and TRBJ2-4; TRBD2 is a possible D gene (6 bases). The CDR3 sequence is 15 residues long. V was clipped by 3 bases and J by 2 bases, with 11 bases between them. CDR1 SGHTA and CDR2 FQGNSA come from the germline V gene. The DNA of the CDR3 is TGTGCCAGCAGCTTCGGGGCGGGAACCAAAAACATTCAGTACTTC. Translation gives CASSFGAGTKNIQYF.

J is TRBJ1-2 and V is TRBV10-3; possibly TRBD1 for D (6 bases). Trimming removed 5 bases from V and 4 bases from J, with 14 bases in between. CDR1 and CDR2 (germline): ENHRY, SYGVKD. This CDR3 spans 14 amino acids. CDR3 in DNA: TGTGCCATCAGTCCCGGACAGACCAGCTATGGCTACACCTTC. As protein: CAISPGQTSYGYTF.

This clone was picked up a small number of times. Other DNA sequences within the sample encode an identical CDR3. The gene calls are TRBV7-2 and TRBJ2-7, with 9 nucleotides matching TRBD2. CDR1 and CDR2 from the germline V gene are SGHTA and FQGNSA. The CDR3 extends over 14 amino acids. Germline trimming cut 4 bases from V and 2 bases from J; bases unmatched to any gene: 3. The CDR3 protein is CASSSGLAPYEQYF. In nucleotides, the CDR3 is TGTGCCAGCAGCTCGGGACTAGCCCCCTACGAGCAGTACTTC.

In DNA form, the CDR3 reads TGTGCCAGCAGTCCGGGTTCGTCACTGTTTTTT. Its translation is CASSPGSSLFF. The chain couples TRBV25-1 to TRBJ1-4, with D unresolved. The CDR3 sequence is 11 residues long. CDR1 is MGHDK and CDR2 is SYGVNS in the germline V gene. V lost 5 bases to trimming and J lost 13 bases, with 11 bases between them.